These 20 T cell receptor beta chains originate from one sample sequenced in a study of cytomegalovirus exposure and HLA in healthy donors. Here immunoSEQ multiplex PCR was the method, and the copy in TCRdb shows in-frame clones only, minus some. The table includes under 400,000 clones, just over 85% detected once. Specimen: PBMCs. These receptor sequences come from a woman under 30 in good health and CMV-seronegative.

This rearrangement joins TRBV30 to TRBJ1-5; D not resolved. Germline-derived CDR1 and CDR2 are GTSNPN and SVGIG (reference sequence). The CDR3 runs 13 residues. V lost 1 base and J lost 3, with 7 bases in between. The CDR3 sequence: CAWSGRSNQPQHF. CDR3 sequence (DNA): TGTGCCTGGAGTGGGAGGTCCAATCAGCCCCAGCATTTT.

The gene calls are TRBV5-1 and TRBJ2-3; TRBD2 might be the D (6 bases). V dropped 0 bases and J dropped 6 bases, with 20 bases sitting between them. Germline V gene sequence: CDR1 SGHRS, CDR2 YFSETQ. The CDR3 is made up of 17 amino acids. The CDR3 nucleotides read TGCGCCAGCAGCTTGGTTTCCGGGACTCTCCAATCCGATACGCAGTATTTT. It encodes CASSLVSGTLQSDTQYF.

The chain joins TRBV5-8 to TRBJ2-7; possibly TRBD1 for D (6 bases). V lost 0 bases and J 0 bases, leaving 10 bases between the germline ends. The germline CDR1 and CDR2 sequences are SGHTS and YDEGEE. This CDR3 is 15 amino acids long. CDR3 nucleotide sequence: TGTGCCAGCAGCTTGGGGGGGCTTAGCTCCTACGAGCAGTACTTC. Amino acids: CASSLGGLSSYEQYF.

This chain connects TRBV13 to TRBJ1-6; a weak D match, TRBD1 (6 bases). Germline V gene sequence: CDR1 PRHDT, CDR2 FYEKMQ (reference sequence). V was shortened by 0 bases and J by 10 bases, with 10 bases between the two germline ends. The CDR3 sequence is 14 residues long. CDR3 in DNA: TGTGCCAGCAGCTTAGGTGGGGGCATATCACCCCTCCACTTT. It yields the protein CASSLGGGISPLHF.

The V and J genes are TRBV2 and TRBJ1-2, with D uncertain. The CDR3 runs to 12 residues. Trimming left V 6 bases short and J 5 bases short, with 10 bases between. The germline V gene encodes CDR1 SNHLY and CDR2 FYNNEI. The CDR3 is CASSRESYGYTF. CDR3 bases: TGTGCCAGCAGCCGGGAATCTTATGGCTACACCTTC.

J is TRBJ2-3 and V is TRBV2, with 9 bases that match TRBD1. The CDR3 has 16 residues. Germline V gene sequence: CDR1 SNHLY, CDR2 FYNNEI. The ends lost 6 bases at V and 3 bases at J; junction bases unmatched: 10. The CDR3 sequence: CASRGNRDRETDTQYF. CDR3 DNA: TGTGCCAGCAGAGGAAACCGGGACAGGGAGACAGATACGCAGTATTTT.

This clone was recorded only once. The chain links TRBV4-1 to TRBJ2-7; 8 bases match TRBD2. V gave up 1 base and J gave up 6 bases; unmatched junction bases: 8. The germline CDR1 and CDR2 sequences are MGHRA and YSYEKL. CDR3 length: 15 amino acids. The CDR3 sequence: CASSQGDSGDFEQYF. The DNA of the CDR3 is TGCGCCAGCAGCCAAGGGGATAGCGGGGACTTCGAGCAGTACTTC.

J is TRBJ2-7 and V is TRBV6-5, with TRBD1 matching over 10 bases. CDR3 size: 16 residues. Per the germline V gene, CDR1 is MNHEY and CDR2 is SVGAGI. V trimming: 2 bases; J trimming: 3 bases; junction bases outside the gene matches: 7. In DNA, the CDR3 is TGTGCCAGCAGTTACGATCCGACAGGGGGCGGCTACGAGCAGTACTTC. This sequence encodes CASSYDPTGGGYEQYF.

J is TRBJ1-2 and V is TRBV4-2; the match to TRBD1 covers 7 bases. This CDR3 region has 14 residues. Germline V CDR1 and CDR2: LGHNA, YNFKEQ. V trimming: 1 base; J trimming: 6 bases; junction bases outside the gene matches: 5. The CDR3 region is CASSQGGTANGYTF. The CDR3 DNA reads TGTGCCAGCAGCCAAGGGGGGACAGCTAATGGCTACACCTTC.

This clone showed up just a few times. This chain joins TRBV30 and TRBJ1-6, with 9 bases aligning to TRBD1. V dropped 3 bases and J dropped 9; count of bases not matched to a gene: 6. Germline values: CDR1 GTSNPN, CDR2 SVGIG (reference sequence). There are 14 residues in the CDR3. The CDR3 reads CAWRADRGVSPLHF. DNA for the CDR3: TGTGCCTGGAGGGCCGACAGGGGGGTTTCACCCCTCCACTTT.

The chain employs TRBV25-1 and TRBJ2-7, with 8 bases that match TRBD1. Trimming took 2 bases from V and 5 from J; bases not matched to a gene: 5. The CDR3 is 14 residues long. Germline CDR1 is MGHDK and CDR2 is SYGVNS. CDR3 nucleotide sequence: TGTGCCAGCAGTGAACTCAGGGGGCGGGACGAGCAGTACTTC. The encoded protein is CASSELRGRDEQYF.

The chain employs TRBV15 and TRBJ2-7; D unresolved. V was clipped by 3 bases and J by 1 base, with 13 bases between them. CDR3 size: 15 residues. The germline CDR1 and CDR2 sequences are LNHNV and YYDKDF (reference sequence). The CDR3 DNA sequence: TGTGCCACCAGCAGCCCGAGGAGCTTATCCTACGAGCAGTACTTC. Its protein is CATSSPRSLSYEQYF.

J is TRBJ1-1 and V is TRBV5-1, with D tentatively TRBD1 (6 bases). This CDR3 contains 16 residues. Germline values: CDR1 SGHRS, CDR2 YFSETQ. V shed 0 bases and J shed 0 bases, with 12 bases lying between them. The CDR3 region has the DNA TGCGCCAGCAGCTTGGATGTCGGACAGATGAACACTGAAGCTTTCTTT. This translates into CASSLDVGQMNTEAFF.

The chain links TRBV9 to TRBJ2-2, with D possibly matching TRBD2 (6 bases). Germline V gene data show CDR1 as SGDLS and CDR2 as YYNGEE. V was pared by 3 bases and J by 7 bases, with 10 bases between. The CDR3 is 13 residues long. The DNA for the CDR3 is TGTGCCAGCAGCGGGGACTTCCGCGGGGAGCTGTTTTTT. It yields the protein CASSGDFRGELFF.

The rearrangement uses TRBV5-4 and TRBJ2-1; D uncertain. There are 13 residues in the CDR3. The V gene lost 1 base and the J gene lost 5 bases, with 7 bases spanning the gap. Germline V gene sequence: CDR1 SGHNT, CDR2 YYREEE (reference sequence). The CDR3 sequence is CASSLLRDNEQFF. In DNA, the CDR3 is TGTGCCAGCAGCTTGCTCCGTGACAATGAGCAGTTCTTC.

The chain combines TRBV2 with TRBJ2-5, with 8 bases fitting TRBD2. From germline, CDR1 is SNHLY and CDR2 FYNNEI. The CDR3 loop spans 15 amino acids. The V segment lost 3 bases and the J segment 5 bases; nucleotides outside the gene matches: 8. DNA for the CDR3: TGTGCCAGCAGTGATATTAGGGGGACTAGGGAGACCCAGTACTTC. It encodes CASSDIRGTRETQYF.

The rearrangement links TRBV5-1 to TRBJ1-3; tentative D call: TRBD1 (5 bases). The germline V gene encodes CDR1 SGHRS and CDR2 YFSETQ. Trimming left V 3 bases short and J 4 bases short, with 11 bases between. The CDR3 totals 14 residues. The CDR3 DNA follows: TGCGCCAGCAGCTATGGCCCAGGGGGAAACACCATATATTTT. Translation gives CASSYGPGGNTIYF.

This sequence joins TRBV7-2 and TRBJ1-2, with TRBD1 matching over 7 bases. The CDR3 length is 16 residues. The germline V gene has CDR1 SGHTA and CDR2 FQGNSA. V lost 4 bases to trimming and J lost 2 bases; unmatched junction nucleotides: 10. The chain's CDR3 is CASSSTQGGLNYGYTF. In nucleotides, the CDR3 is TGTGCCAGCAGCTCCACTCAGGGGGGCCTGAACTATGGCTACACCTTC.

The chain links TRBV27 to TRBJ2-7, with D perhaps matching TRBD2 (6 bases). The CDR3 length is 15 residues. Germline-derived CDR1 and CDR2 are MNHEY and SMNVEV (reference sequence). V was cut by 6 bases and J by 3 bases, with 18 bases left in between. The CDR3 protein is CASSHPSVGSYEQYF. CDR3 DNA: TGTGCCAGCAGCCATCCTAGCGTCGGGAGCTACGAGCAGTACTTC.

The rearrangement links TRBV10-3 to TRBJ2-7; 7 bases agree with TRBD1. V shed 2 bases, J shed 2 bases, and the junction held 3 bases outside the gene matches. The CDR3 is 14 residues long. Germline V gene lookup returns CDR1 ENHRY and CDR2 SYGVKD. This CDR3 reads CAISEPGQPYEQYF. The CDR3 nucleotides are TGTGCCATCAGTGAGCCGGGACAGCCCTACGAGCAGTACTTC.